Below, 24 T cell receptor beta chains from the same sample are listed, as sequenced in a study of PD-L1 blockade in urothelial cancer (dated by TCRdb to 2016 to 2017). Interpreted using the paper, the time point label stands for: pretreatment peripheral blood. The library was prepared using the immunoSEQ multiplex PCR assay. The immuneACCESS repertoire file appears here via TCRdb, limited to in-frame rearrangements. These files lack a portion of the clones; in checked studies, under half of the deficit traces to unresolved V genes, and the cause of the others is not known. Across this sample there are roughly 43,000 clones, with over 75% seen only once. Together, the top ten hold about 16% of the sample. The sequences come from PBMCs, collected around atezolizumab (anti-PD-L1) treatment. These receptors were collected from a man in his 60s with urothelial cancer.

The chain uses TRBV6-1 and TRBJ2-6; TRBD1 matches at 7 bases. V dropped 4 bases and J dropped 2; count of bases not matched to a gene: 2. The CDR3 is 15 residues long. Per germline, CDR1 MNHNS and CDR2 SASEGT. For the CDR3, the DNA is TGTGCCAGCAGTGCTAGGGGGCCTGGGGCCAACGTCCTGACTTTC. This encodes CASSARGPGANVLTF.

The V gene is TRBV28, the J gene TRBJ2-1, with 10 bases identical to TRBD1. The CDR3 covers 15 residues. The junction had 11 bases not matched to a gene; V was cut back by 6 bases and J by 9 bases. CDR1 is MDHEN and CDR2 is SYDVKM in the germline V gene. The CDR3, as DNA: TGTGCCAGCAGGGGCGACAGGGGGCTGCGTAGTGAGCAGTTCTTC. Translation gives CASRGDRGLRSEQFF.

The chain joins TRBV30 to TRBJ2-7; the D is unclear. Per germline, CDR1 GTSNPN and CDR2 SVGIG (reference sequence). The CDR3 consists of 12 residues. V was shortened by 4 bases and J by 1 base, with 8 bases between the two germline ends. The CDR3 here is CAWITRSYEQYF. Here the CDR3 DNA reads TGTGCCTGGATAACGAGGTCCTACGAGCAGTACTTC.

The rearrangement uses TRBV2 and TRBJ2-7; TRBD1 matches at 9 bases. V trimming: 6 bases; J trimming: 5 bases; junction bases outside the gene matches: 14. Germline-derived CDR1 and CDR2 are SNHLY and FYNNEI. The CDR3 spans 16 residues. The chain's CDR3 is CASRDLIWTGDHEQYF. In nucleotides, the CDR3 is TGTGCCAGCAGAGATCTTATTTGGACAGGGGACCACGAGCAGTACTTC.

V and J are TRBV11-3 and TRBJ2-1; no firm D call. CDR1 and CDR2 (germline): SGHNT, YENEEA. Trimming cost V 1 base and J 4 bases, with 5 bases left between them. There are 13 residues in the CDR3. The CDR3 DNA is TGTGCCAGCAGCTTAGTCAGATACAATGAGCAGTTCTTC. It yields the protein CASSLVRYNEQFF.

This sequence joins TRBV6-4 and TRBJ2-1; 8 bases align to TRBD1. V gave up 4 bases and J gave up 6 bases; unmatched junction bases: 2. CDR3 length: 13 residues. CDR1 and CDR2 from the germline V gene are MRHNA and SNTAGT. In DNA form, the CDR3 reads TGTGCCAGCAGTGGCGACAGGGGCAATGAGCAGTTCTTC. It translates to CASSGDRGNEQFF.

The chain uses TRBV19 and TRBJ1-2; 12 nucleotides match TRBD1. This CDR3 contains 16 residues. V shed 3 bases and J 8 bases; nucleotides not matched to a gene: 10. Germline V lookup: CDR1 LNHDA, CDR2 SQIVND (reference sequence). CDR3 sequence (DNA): TGTGCCAGTAGTATCACGACGGGACAGGGGGCGTGGGGCTACACCTTC. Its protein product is CASSITTGQGAWGYTF.

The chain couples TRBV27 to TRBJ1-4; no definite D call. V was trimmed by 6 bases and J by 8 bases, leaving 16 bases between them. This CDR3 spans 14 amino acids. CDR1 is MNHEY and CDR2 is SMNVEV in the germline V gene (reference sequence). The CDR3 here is CASSLGNGGEKLFF. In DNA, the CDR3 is TGTGCCAGCAGCCTTGGGAACGGCGGGGAAAAACTGTTTTTT.

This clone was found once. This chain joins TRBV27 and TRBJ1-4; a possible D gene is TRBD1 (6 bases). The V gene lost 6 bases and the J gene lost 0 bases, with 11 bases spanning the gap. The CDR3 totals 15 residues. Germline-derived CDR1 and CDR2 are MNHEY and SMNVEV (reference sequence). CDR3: CASRMGAATNEKLFF. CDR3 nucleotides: TGTGCCAGCAGAATGGGGGCAGCAACTAATGAAAAACTGTTTTTT.

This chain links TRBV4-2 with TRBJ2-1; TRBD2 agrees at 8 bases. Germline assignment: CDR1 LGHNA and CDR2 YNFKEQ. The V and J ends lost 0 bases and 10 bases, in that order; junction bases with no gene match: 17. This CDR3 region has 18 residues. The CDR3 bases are TGTGCCAGCAGCCAAGATAAGAGCGGGGGCAACCGAGTGAGGGAGCAGTTCTTC. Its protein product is CASSQDKSGGNRVREQFF.

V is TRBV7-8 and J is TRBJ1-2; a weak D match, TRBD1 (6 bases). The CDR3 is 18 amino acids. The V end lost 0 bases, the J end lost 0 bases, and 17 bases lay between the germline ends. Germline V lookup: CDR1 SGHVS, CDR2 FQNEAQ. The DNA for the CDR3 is TGTGCCAGCAGCTTAGCTTTAAGGCTGACAGGAGCTAACTATGGCTACACCTTC. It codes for CASSLALRLTGANYGYTF.

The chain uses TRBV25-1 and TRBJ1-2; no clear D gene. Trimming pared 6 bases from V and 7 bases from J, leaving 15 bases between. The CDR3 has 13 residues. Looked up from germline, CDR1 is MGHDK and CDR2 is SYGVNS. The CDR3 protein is CASSKSAVPGYTF. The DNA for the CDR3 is TGTGCCAGCAGCAAATCGGCGGTCCCTGGCTACACCTTC.

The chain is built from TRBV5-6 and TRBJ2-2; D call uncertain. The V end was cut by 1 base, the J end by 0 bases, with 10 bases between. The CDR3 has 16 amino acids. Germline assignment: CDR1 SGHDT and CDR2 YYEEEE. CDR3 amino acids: CASSLFGYANTGELFF. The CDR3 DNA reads TGTGCCAGCAGCTTGTTCGGTTATGCGAACACCGGGGAGCTGTTTTTT.

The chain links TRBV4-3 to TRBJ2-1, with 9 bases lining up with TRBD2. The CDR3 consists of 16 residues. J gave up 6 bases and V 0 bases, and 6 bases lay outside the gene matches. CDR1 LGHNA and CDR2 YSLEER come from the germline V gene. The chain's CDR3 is CASSQDLTSGGNEQFF. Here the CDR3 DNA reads TGCGCCAGCAGCCAAGATCTGACTAGCGGAGGCAATGAGCAGTTCTTC.

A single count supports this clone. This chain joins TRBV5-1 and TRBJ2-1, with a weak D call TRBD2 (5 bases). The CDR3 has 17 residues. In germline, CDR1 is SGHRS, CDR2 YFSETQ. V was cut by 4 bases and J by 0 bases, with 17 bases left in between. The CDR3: CASSGAGLPDSYNEQFF. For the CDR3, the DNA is TGCGCCAGCAGCGGAGCCGGACTCCCGGACTCCTACAATGAGCAGTTCTTC.

This CDR3 is CASSDRGNEQFF. DNA for the CDR3: TGTGCCAGTTCGGACAGGGGCAATGAGCAGTTCTTC. The rearrangement joins TRBV19 to TRBJ2-1; 9 bases are a match to TRBD1. The CDR3 spans 12 residues. V lost 8 bases and J lost 6; bases outside the gene matches: 2. Germline V gene data show CDR1 as LNHDA and CDR2 as SQIVND (reference sequence).

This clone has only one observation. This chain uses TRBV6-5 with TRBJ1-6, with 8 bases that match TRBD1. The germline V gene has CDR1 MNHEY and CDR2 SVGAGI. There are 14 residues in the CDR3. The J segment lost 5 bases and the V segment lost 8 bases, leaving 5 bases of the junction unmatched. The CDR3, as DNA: TGTGCCAGCGGAAGACAGGGGAATAATTCACCCCTCCACTTT. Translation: CASGRQGNNSPLHF.

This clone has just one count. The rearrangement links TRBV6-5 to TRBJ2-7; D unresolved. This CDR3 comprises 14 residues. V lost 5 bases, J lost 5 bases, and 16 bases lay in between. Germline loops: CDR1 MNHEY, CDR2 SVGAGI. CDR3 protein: CASSPSSYRDEQYF. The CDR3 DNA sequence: TGTGCCAGCAGTCCCTCATCCTACAGAGACGAGCAGTACTTC.

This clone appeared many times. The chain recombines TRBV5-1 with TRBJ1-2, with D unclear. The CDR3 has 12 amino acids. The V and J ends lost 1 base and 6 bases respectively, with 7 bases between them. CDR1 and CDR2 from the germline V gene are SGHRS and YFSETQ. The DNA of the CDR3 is TGCGCCAGCAGCTTGACAGCGGATGGCTACACCTTC. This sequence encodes CASSLTADGYTF. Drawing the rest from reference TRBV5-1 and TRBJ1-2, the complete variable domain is KAGVTQTPRYLIKTRGQQVTLSCSPISGHRSVSWYQQTPGQGLQFLFEYFSETQRNKGNFPGRFSGRQFSNSRSEMNVSTLELGDSALYLCASSLTADGYTFGSGTRLTVV.

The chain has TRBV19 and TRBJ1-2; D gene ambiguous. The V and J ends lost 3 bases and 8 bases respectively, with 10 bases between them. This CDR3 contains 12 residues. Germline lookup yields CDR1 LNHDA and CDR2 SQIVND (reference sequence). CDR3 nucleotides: TGTGCCAGTAGTATGGCAGCGGGGGGCTACACCTTC. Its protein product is CASSMAAGGYTF.

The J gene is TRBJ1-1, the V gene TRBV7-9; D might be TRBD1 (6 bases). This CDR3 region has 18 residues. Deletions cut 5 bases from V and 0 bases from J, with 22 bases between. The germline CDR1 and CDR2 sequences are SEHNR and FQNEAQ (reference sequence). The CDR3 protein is CASSPPGANINLNTEAFF. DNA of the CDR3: TGTGCCAGCAGCCCACCAGGGGCCAACATAAACCTGAACACTGAAGCTTTCTTT.

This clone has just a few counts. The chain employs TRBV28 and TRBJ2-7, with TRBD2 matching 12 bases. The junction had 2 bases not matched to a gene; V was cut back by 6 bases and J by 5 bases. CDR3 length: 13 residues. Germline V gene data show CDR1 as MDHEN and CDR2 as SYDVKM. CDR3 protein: CASRTSGSHEQYF. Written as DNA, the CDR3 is TGTGCCAGCAGGACTAGCGGGAGCCACGAGCAGTACTTC.

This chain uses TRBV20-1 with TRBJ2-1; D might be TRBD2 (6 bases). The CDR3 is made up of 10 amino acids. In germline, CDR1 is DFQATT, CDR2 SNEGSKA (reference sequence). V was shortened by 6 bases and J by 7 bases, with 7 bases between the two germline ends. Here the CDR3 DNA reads TGCAGTGCCCGGGAGAATGAGCAGTTCTTC. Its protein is CSARENEQFF.

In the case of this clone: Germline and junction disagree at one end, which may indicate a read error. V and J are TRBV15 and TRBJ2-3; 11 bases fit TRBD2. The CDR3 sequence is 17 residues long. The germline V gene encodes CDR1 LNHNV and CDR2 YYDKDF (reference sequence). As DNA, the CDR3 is TGTGCCACCAGCTCCCAGGGACTAGCGGATTACACAGGTACGCAGTATTTT. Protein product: CATSSQGLADYTGTQYF.